Below, 10 T cell receptor beta chains from the same sample are listed, as sequenced in a study of T cells in Graves' hyperthyroidism and ophthalmopathy. Researchers amplified the TCR beta CDR3 regions from RNA transcripts. The HTBI primer set served for first-round RT-PCR of the TCR CDR3. TCRdb fed the multiplex PCR reads into MiXCR, producing one record per CDR3 protein. The sample has about 420,000 distinct CDR3 sequences, 15% to 19% seen once. Sequencing input: blood. These receptors were collected from a young woman with Graves' hyperthyroidism.

The V gene is TRBV7-8, the J gene TRBJ2-1; 9 nucleotides align to TRBD2. V trimming: 1 base; J trimming: 0 bases; junction bases outside the gene matches: 10. From germline, CDR1 is SGHVS and CDR2 FQNEAQ. The CDR3 spans 19 residues. CDR3: CASSLVSGSHGSSYNEQFF. The DNA of the CDR3 is TGTGCCAGCAGCTTAGTTAGCGGGAGCCATGGAAGCTCCTACAATGAGCAGTTCTTC. Supplemented by reference TRBV7-8 and TRBJ2-1, the full variable domain reads GAGVSQSPRYKVAKRGQDVALRCDPISGHVSLFWYQQALGQGPEFLTYFQNEAQLDKSGLPSDRFFAERPEGSVSTLKIQRTQQEDSAVYLCASSLVSGSHGSSYNEQFFGPGTRLTVL.

J is TRBJ2-3 and V is TRBV19, with a weak D call TRBD2 (6 bases). Germline CDR1 and CDR2: LNHDA and SQIVND (reference sequence). The CDR3 contains 16 residues. V lost 1 base, J lost 1 base, and 12 bases lay in between. CDR3 amino acids: CASSIVRGTGTDTQYF. The DNA for the CDR3 is TGTGCCAGTAGTATAGTCCGGGGGACGGGCACAGATACGCAGTATTTT.

This clonotype was seen ten or more times. Here the CDR3 DNA reads TGTGCCAGCACCCTAGCGTCTTACTCCTACGAGCAGTACTTC. Protein product: CASTLASYSYEQYF. The chain combines TRBV28 with TRBJ2-7, with D perhaps TRBD2 (6 bases). This CDR3 region has 14 residues. Trimming pared 7 bases from V and 0 bases from J, leaving 13 bases between. Germline V lookup: CDR1 MDHEN, CDR2 SYDVKM.

The genes are TRBV20-1 and TRBJ1-6, with D possibly matching TRBD1 (6 bases). The CDR3 is 12 residues long. Germline values: CDR1 DFQATT, CDR2 SNEGSKA (reference sequence). The V and J ends lost 6 bases and 10 bases respectively, with 13 bases between them. The DNA of the CDR3 is TGCAGTGCCGAGGGGGGGAACTCACCCCTCCACTTT. Translated: CSAEGGNSPLHF.

This clonotype was counted at least ten times. This chain joins TRBV30 and TRBJ1-5; 7 nucleotides align to TRBD1. J gave up 7 bases and V 0 bases, and 15 bases lay outside the gene matches. Germline CDR1 reads GTSNPN; CDR2 reads SVGIG (reference sequence). The CDR3 covers 17 residues. CDR3 bases: TGTGCCTGGAGTGTAGGTCTTGTGGGACAGTCGGGGCAGCCCCAGCATTTT. This codes for CAWSVGLVGQSGQPQHF.

This clonotype showed up many times. The chain is built from TRBV30 and TRBJ1-4, with 7 bases lining up with TRBD1. This CDR3 is 15 amino acids long. Germline CDR1 GTSNPN, CDR2 SVGIG (reference sequence). With V trimmed by 2 bases and J by 4 bases, 7 bases remained unmatched. DNA of the CDR3: TGTGCCTGGAGTTTGCCGGACAGGAATAATGAAAAACTGTTTTTT. Protein product: CAWSLPDRNNEKLFF.

This clonotype was observed many times. The rearrangement uses TRBV30 and TRBJ1-2; D might be TRBD1 (5 bases). From germline, CDR1 is GTSNPN and CDR2 SVGIG (reference sequence). The CDR3 runs 14 residues. V gave up 3 bases and J gave up 4 bases, with 15 bases separating them. The CDR3 bases are TGTGCCTGGAGACTGGAGGACACCACCTATGGCTACACCTTC. Translating gives CAWRLEDTTYGYTF. Variable domain in full (rest from reference TRBV30 and TRBJ1-2): SQTIHQWPATLVQPVGSPLSLECTVEGTSNPNLYWYRQAAGRGLQLLFYSVGIGQISSEVPQNLSASRPQDRQFILSSKKLLLSDSGFYLCAWRLEDTTYGYTFGSGTRLTVV.

The table lists this clonotype with many counts. The J gene is TRBJ1-1, the V gene TRBV12-3 or TRBV12-4; 11 nucleotides match TRBD1. The J segment lost 8 bases and the V segment lost 8 bases, leaving 10 bases of the junction unmatched. This CDR3 is built from 14 residues. The CDR3 loop is CASGWSRDRGEAFF. The CDR3, as DNA: TGTGCCAGCGGGTGGTCGAGGGACAGGGGGGAAGCTTTCTTT.

This clonotype has ten or more counts. The chain carries TRBV6-1 and TRBJ1-1; perhaps TRBD1 as D (6 bases). V shed 6 bases and J shed 4 bases, with 18 bases lying between them. Germline CDR1 is MNHNS and CDR2 is SASEGT. The CDR3 is made up of 15 amino acids. The CDR3 nucleotides are TGTGCCAGCAGCCGTCACAGGGAGGGCGGCACTGAAGCTTTCTTT. This translates into CASSRHREGGTEAFF.

This clonotype showed up many times. The V and J genes are TRBV28 and TRBJ1-2; no clear D gene. The V gene's germline CDR1 is MDHEN and CDR2 SYDVKM. The length of the CDR3 is 13 residues. Between the trimmed V and J ends, which lost 7 bases and 4 bases, there was a span of 13 bases. CDR3 in amino acids: CASNPGKVYGYTF. Here the CDR3 DNA reads TGTGCCAGCAACCCTGGGAAGGTCTATGGCTACACCTTC.